The 18 T cell receptor beta chains below were found in one sample sequenced in a study of T cells after posttransplantation cyclophosphamide. TCRdb keeps only in-frame clones here, not all; method: immunoSEQ multiplex PCR. Among some 66,000 clones listed, just under 95% were seen once. The specimen was PBMCs. All receptors derive from a woman younger than 45 in good health and a related stem cell transplant donor.

The J gene is TRBJ1-2, the V gene TRBV27, with TRBD1 matching 9 bases. The junction had 9 bases not matched to a gene; V was cut back by 6 bases and J by 7 bases. Looked up from germline, CDR1 is MNHEY and CDR2 is SMNVEV (reference sequence). The CDR3 runs 14 residues. The CDR3 coding sequence is TGTGCCAGCAGGGGGACAGGGAGGTTTCTTGGCTACACCTTC. Its translation: CASRGTGRFLGYTF.

V is TRBV27 and J is TRBJ2-2, with D possibly TRBD1 on 5 matching bases. The germline CDR1 and CDR2 sequences are MNHEY and SMNVEV (reference sequence). The CDR3 has 13 amino acids. Trimming cost V 5 bases and J 5 bases, with 9 bases left between them. DNA of the CDR3: TGTGCCAGCAGTGCAGGGTTTACCGGGGAGCTGTTTTTT. Translated: CASSAGFTGELFF.

The CDR3 DNA reads TGCGCCAGCAGCCGCCGGGACAGGGATGAAAAACTGTTTTTT. Protein product: CASSRRDRDEKLFF. The chain carries TRBV4-3 and TRBJ1-4, with 9 bases fitting TRBD1. V lost 4 bases and J lost 6; bases outside the gene matches: 3. Per the germline V gene, CDR1 is LGHNA and CDR2 is YSLEER. The CDR3 covers 14 residues.

The chain combines TRBV21-1 with TRBJ1-5; TRBD1, the table's D call, was not compared with the DNA. TRBV21-1 is tagged as a pseudogene. This CDR3 contains 17 residues. This chain's CDR3 is CASSSRTPGQGNQPQHF. CDR3 nucleotide sequence: TGTGCCAGCAGCTCACGGACACCGGGACAGGGAAATCAGCCCCAGCATTTT.

The chain combines TRBV6-1 with TRBJ1-1; D perhaps matches TRBD1 (5 bases). The length of the CDR3 is 13 residues. CDR1 MNHNS and CDR2 SASEGT come from the germline V gene. V was cut by 2 bases and J by 7 bases, with 11 bases left in between. The CDR3 DNA is TGTGCCAGCAGTGAAACTCCAGGGCTTGAAGCTTTCTTT. Protein: CASSETPGLEAFF.

This rearrangement joins TRBV5-3 to TRBJ2-5; D not resolved. TRBV5-3 is an ORF for which the function is uncertain. This CDR3 is 11 amino acids long. Trimming left V 4 bases short and J 3 bases short, with 4 bases between. In nucleotides, the CDR3 is TGTGCCAGAAGCCCTAAAGAGACCCAGTACTTC. This sequence encodes CARSPKETQYF.

This clone occurred once. J is TRBJ1-3 and V is TRBV19, with no clear D. V was trimmed by 3 bases and J by 5 bases, leaving 8 bases between them. There are 13 residues in the CDR3. Germline V gives CDR1 LNHDA, CDR2 SQIVND (reference sequence). This CDR3 is CASSITGRNTIYF. In nucleotides, the CDR3 is TGTGCCAGTAGTATCACCGGGAGAAACACCATATATTTT.

The gene calls are TRBV2 and TRBJ2-1, with D possibly matching TRBD2 (6 bases). Germline V gives CDR1 SNHLY, CDR2 FYNNEI. The CDR3 runs to 13 residues. Between the trimmed V and J ends, which lost 8 bases and 3 bases, there was a span of 11 bases. Here the CDR3 DNA reads TGTGCCAGCCGGGACTCCAACTACAATGAGCAGTTCTTC. Translated, it gives CASRDSNYNEQFF.

This clone appeared a single time. V gene TRBV5-1 combines with J gene TRBJ2-7; D is undetermined. Germline CDR1 is SGHRS and CDR2 is YFSETQ. The ends were cut back, 7 bases at V and 0 bases at J, with 14 bases in the middle. The CDR3 sequence is 14 residues long. The CDR3 loop is CASDPTGNSYEQYF. CDR3 in DNA: TGCGCCAGCGATCCCACGGGTAACTCCTACGAGCAGTACTTC.

The genes are TRBV19 and TRBJ2-5; D possibly corresponds to TRBD1 (5 bases). The CDR3 length is 13 residues. Germline CDR1 is LNHDA and CDR2 is SQIVND (reference sequence). Trimming shortened V by 8 bases and J by 2 bases, and 12 bases separated the two germline ends. CDR3 DNA: TGTGCCAGTGCCCTGAACAGGCAAGAGACCCAGTACTTC. Encoded protein: CASALNRQETQYF.

The chain carries TRBV19 and TRBJ2-2; weak D call: TRBD1 (6 bases). The CDR3 runs 13 residues. Trimming left V 7 bases short and J 7 bases short, with 13 bases between. The germline gives CDR1 LNHDA, CDR2 SQIVND (reference sequence). This CDR3 is CASTMGAGGELFF. In nucleotides, the CDR3 is TGTGCCAGTACAATGGGGGCGGGCGGGGAGCTGTTTTTT.

On this clone itself: The identical CDR3 is also encoded by other nucleotide sequences in the sample. The rearrangement links TRBV30 to TRBJ1-2; 9 bases agree with TRBD1. Germline CDR1 and CDR2: GTSNPN and SVGIG (reference sequence). The V gene end was trimmed by 2 bases and the J gene end by 6 bases; junction bases not matched to a gene: 4. This CDR3 is 13 amino acids long. CDR3: CAWSPDRGNGYTF. In DNA, the CDR3 is TGTGCCTGGAGTCCGGACAGGGGCAATGGCTACACCTTC.

The genes are TRBV5-6 and TRBJ2-1; maybe TRBD1 (5 bases). Trimming left V 1 base short and J 6 bases short, with 11 bases between. Germline lookup yields CDR1 SGHDT and CDR2 YYEEEE. CDR3 length equals 14 residues. The CDR3: CASSLLEGVNEQFF. CDR3 DNA sequence: TGTGCCAGCAGCTTGCTGGAAGGGGTCAATGAGCAGTTCTTC.

The chain carries TRBV7-9 and TRBJ2-2, with D possibly matching TRBD2 (5 bases). The germline V and J ends were trimmed by 3 bases and 1 base, with 12 bases remaining between them. The CDR3 covers 16 residues. In germline, CDR1 is SEHNR, CDR2 FQNEAQ (reference sequence). As DNA, the CDR3 is TGTGCCAGCAGCTTGGGTGCCGGGATGAACACCGGGGAGCTGTTTTTT. It encodes CASSLGAGMNTGELFF. The complete variable domain, with remaining parts taken from reference TRBV7-9 and TRBJ2-2, reads DTGVSQNPRHKITKRGQNVTFRCDPISEHNRLYWYRQTLGQGPEFLTYFQNEAQLEKSRLLSDRFSAERPKGSFSTLEIQRTEQGDSAMYLCASSLGAGMNTGELFFGEGSRLTVL.

The rearrangement links TRBV2 to TRBJ1-2, with TRBD1 matching 7 bases. J gave up 7 bases and V 3 bases, and 2 bases lay outside the gene matches. The CDR3 is 12 residues long. The germline V gene has CDR1 SNHLY and CDR2 FYNNEI. CDR3 DNA: TGTGCCAGCAGTGAGGGGACAGCTGGCTACACCTTC. This sequence encodes CASSEGTAGYTF.

The V call is TRBV5-4, the J call TRBJ1-2; 10 nucleotides align to TRBD1. The CDR3 is made up of 16 amino acids. Germline CDR1 and CDR2: SGHNT and YYREEE (reference sequence). V was clipped by 0 bases and J by 2 bases; unmatched bases: 4. The CDR3 DNA reads TGTGCCAGCAGCTTGGTAGGGACAGGGGCAAACTATGGCTACACCTTC. Amino acid sequence: CASSLVGTGANYGYTF.

The chain couples TRBV19 to TRBJ1-4, with D perhaps matching TRBD1 (5 bases). V lost 8 bases to trimming and J lost 7 bases, with 14 bases between them. This CDR3 spans 13 amino acids. Germline CDR1 and CDR2: LNHDA and SQIVND (reference sequence). The CDR3 here is CASSGGLSEKLFF. CDR3 nucleotides: TGTGCCAGTTCTGGGGGATTAAGTGAAAAACTGTTTTTT.

The V call is TRBV7-2, the J call TRBJ2-7, with 9 bases identical to TRBD1. V was pared by 5 bases and J by 5 bases, with 16 bases of the junction left unmatched. Germline CDR1 reads SGHTA; CDR2 reads FQGNSA. The length of the CDR3 is 17 residues. The CDR3 coding sequence is TGTGCCAGCAGCGCCCGGACAGGGGTTCGCTCCCTCCACGAGCAGTACTTC. Translated: CASSARTGVRSLHEQYF. The variable domain in full, with the rest retrieved from reference TRBV7-2 and TRBJ2-7, is GAGVSQSPSNKVTEKGKDVELRCDPISGHTALYWYRQSLGQGLEFLIYFQGNSAPDKSGLPSDRFSAERTGGSVSTLTIQRTQQEDSAVYLCASSARTGVRSLHEQYFGPGTRLTVT.